This T cell receptor beta chain was identified in a study of OX40 agonist ivuxolimab in advanced cancers. Study observations and caveats: It was also the case that some nonresponders had low normalized T-cell clonal expansion. Expanded peripheral T cells had an undetermined antigen specificity.

The CDR3 totals 14 residues. V was trimmed by 1 base and J by 12 bases, leaving 16 bases between them. From germline, CDR1 is MNHNS and CDR2 SASEGT. Blood got drawn at baseline, again on cycle 4 day 1, and then on cycle 7 day 1. Only in-frame clones appear in the TCRdb table, and some are missing; sequencing was by immunoSEQ multiplex PCR. In the table there are nearly 50,000 clones, about 88% of which are singletons. A note on this clone: Its matching antigen is unknown.

Sequencing was performed on CD4+ or CD8+ T cells sorted from blood, taken in a trial of the OX40 agonist ivuxolimab. The sequence came from an adult with an advanced solid tumor such as melanoma, head and neck, liver or kidney cancer. This chain links TRBV6-1 with TRBJ2-1, with D possibly TRBD1 on 6 matching bases. The CDR3 DNA is TGTGCCAGCAGTGAAGAGGGGGTGTTGGGTAGGCAGTTCTTC. As protein: CASSEEGVLGRQFF.